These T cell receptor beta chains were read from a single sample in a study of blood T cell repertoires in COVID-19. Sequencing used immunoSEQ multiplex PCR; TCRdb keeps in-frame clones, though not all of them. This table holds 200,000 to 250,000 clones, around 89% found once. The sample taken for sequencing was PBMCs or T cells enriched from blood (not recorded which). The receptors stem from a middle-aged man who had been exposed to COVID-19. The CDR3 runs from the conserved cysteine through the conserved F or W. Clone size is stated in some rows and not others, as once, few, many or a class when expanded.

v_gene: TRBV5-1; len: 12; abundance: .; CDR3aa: CASRVANYGYTF
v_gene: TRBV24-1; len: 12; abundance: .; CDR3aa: CATSDWGPSYTF
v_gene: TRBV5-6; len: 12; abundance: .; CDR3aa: CASSRGSYGYTF
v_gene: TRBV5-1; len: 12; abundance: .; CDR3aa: CASSLPGGVGFF
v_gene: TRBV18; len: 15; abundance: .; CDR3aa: CASSPLTGGNTEAFF
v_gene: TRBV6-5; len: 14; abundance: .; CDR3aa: CASSPTVSNQPQHF
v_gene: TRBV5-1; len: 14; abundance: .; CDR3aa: CASTTGLDTGELFF
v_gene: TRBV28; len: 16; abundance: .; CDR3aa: CASSKTLAGAKNIQYF
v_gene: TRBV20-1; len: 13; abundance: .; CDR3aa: CSASEGVNTEAFF
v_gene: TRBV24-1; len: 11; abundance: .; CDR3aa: CATEGNEKLFF
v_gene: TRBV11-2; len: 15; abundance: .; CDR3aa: CASSPHRDLDQPQHF
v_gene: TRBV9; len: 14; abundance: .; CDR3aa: CASSAFSQDNEQFF
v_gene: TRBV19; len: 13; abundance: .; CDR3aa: CASSIRGNSPLHF
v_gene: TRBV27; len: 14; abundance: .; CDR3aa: CASSLRQAASGYTF
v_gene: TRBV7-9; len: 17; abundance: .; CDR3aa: CASSPISAGGDYNEQFF
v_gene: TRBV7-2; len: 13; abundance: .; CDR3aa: CASSLTDNYGYTF
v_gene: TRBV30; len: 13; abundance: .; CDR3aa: CAWSATGTYGYTF
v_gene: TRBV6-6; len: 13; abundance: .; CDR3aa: CASSDGGLHEQYF
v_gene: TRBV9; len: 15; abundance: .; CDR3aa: CASSVDQWADQPQHF
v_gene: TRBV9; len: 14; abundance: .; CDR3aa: CASSVGVEIYGYTF
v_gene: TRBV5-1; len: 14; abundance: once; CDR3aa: CASSLAGLYNEQFF
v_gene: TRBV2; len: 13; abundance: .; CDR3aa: CASGRGSYNEQFF
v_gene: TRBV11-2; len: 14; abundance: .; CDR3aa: CASAPLFSGNTIYF
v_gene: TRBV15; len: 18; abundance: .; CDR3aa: CATSSPRGRLATNEKLFF
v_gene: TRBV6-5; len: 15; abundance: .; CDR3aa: CASSQYPTGVYGYTF
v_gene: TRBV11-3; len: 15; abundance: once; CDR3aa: CASSSSRASGRFQFF
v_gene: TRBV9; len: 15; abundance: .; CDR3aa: CASSVLPSGGHEQFF
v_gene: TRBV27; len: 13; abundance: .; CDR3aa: CASSLVQEGPQHF
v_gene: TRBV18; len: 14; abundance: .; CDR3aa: CASSPSAGSYEQYF
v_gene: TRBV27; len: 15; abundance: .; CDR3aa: CASSLRGSVGEKLFF
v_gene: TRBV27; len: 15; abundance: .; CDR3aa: CASSLLPGQGGEQYF
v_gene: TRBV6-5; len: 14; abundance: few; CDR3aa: CASSHRQGTTEAFF
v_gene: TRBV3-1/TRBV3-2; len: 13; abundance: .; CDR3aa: CASSPQSTDTQYF
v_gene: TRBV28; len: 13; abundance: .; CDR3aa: CASSLGRGYEQYF
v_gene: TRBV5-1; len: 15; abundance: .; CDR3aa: CASSLGQGIFSGYTF
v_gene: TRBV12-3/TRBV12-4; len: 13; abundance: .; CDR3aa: CASSLGAAHGYTF
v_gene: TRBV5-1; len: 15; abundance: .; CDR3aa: CASRPGLAGVETQYF
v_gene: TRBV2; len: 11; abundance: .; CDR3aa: CASSSNYGYTF
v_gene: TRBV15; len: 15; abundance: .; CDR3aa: CATSREGRYHEKLFF
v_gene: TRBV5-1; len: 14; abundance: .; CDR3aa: CASSSQGNSYGYTF
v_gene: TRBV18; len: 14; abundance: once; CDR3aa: CASSPPTVTGELFF
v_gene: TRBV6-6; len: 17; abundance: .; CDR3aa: CASSRLGTGTGNQPQHF
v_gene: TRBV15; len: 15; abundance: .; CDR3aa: CATSRDLGSGSPLHF
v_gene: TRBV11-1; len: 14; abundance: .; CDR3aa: CASSFDRGGTEAFF
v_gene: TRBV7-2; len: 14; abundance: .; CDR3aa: CASSPINPETEAFF
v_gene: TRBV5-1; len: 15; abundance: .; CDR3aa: CASSLDGGGTDTQYF
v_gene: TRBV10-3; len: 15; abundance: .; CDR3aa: CATTGTGNDNYGYTF
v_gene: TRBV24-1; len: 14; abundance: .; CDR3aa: CATSDPRDYQPQHF
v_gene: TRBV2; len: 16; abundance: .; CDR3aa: CASRKLAGGTYNEQFF